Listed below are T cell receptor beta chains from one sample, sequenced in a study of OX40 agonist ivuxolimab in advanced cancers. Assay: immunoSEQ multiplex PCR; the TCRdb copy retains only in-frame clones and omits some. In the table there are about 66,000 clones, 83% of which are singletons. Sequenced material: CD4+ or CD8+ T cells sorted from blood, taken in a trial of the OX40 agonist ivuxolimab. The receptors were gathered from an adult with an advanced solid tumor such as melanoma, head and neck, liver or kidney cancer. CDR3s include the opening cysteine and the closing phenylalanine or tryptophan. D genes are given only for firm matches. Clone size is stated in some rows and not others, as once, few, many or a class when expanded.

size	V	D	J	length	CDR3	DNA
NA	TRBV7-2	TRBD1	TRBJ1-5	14	CASSFRQGDQPQHF	TGTGCCAGCAGCTTCAGACAGGGTGATCAGCCCCAGCATTTT
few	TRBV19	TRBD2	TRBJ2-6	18	CASSIRSSGSSGANVLTF	TGTGCCAGTAGTATTCGGTCTAGCGGGTCCTCTGGGGCCAACGTCCTGACTTTC
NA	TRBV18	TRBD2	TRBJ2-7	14	CASSVGRASYEQYF	TGTGCCAGCTCAGTCGGGAGGGCGTCCTACGAGCAGTACTTC
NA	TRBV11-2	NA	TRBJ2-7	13	CASSRDNSYEQYF	TGTGCCAGCAGCCGGGACAACTCCTACGAGCAGTACTTC
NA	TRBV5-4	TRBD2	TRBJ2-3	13	CASSLAGMGRQYF	TGTGCCAGCAGCTTAGCGGGAATGGGTCGGCAGTATTTT
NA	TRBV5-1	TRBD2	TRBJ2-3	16	CASSSGTSGSTDTQYF	TGCGCCAGCAGCTCTGGGACTAGCGGTAGCACAGATACGCAGTATTTT
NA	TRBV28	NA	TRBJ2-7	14	CASVGGQSSYEQYF	TGTGCCAGCGTTGGAGGACAGAGCTCCTACGAGCAGTACTTC
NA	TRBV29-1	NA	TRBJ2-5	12	CSVSKGWETQYF	TGCAGCGTCTCGAAAGGGTGGGAGACCCAGTACTTC
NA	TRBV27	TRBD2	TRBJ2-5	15	CASSSILAGVGEQYF	TGTGCCAGCAGTTCAATACTAGCGGGAGTAGGTGAGCAGTACTTC
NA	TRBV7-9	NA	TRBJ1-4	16	CASRVGLGATNEKLFF	TGTGCCAGCAGGGTCGGGTTGGGGGCAACTAATGAAAAACTGTTTTTT
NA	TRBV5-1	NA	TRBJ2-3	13	CASAGTVTDTQYF	TGCGCCAGCGCCGGGACTGTCACAGATACGCAGTATTTT
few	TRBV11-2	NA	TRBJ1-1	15	CASSLEGGQGTEAFF	TGTGCCAGCAGCTTAGAGGGGGGCCAAGGGACTGAAGCTTTCTTT
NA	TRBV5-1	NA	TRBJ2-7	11	CASSLGLEQYF	TGCGCCAGCAGCTTGGGTCTCGAGCAGTACTTC
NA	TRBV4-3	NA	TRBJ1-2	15	CASSQDLVARAGYTF	TGCGCCAGCAGCCAAGATCTGGTCGCTCGTGCTGGCTACACCTTC
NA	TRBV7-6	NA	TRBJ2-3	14	CASSSDPLGDTQYF	TGTGCCAGCAGTTCCGACCCTTTAGGGGATACGCAGTATTTT
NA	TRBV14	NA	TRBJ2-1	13	CASSLRRGNEQFF	TGTGCCAGCAGCCTGCGCAGGGGCAATGAGCAGTTCTTC
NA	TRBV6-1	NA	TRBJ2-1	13	CASSEMRINEQFF	TGTGCCAGCAGTGAAATGAGGATCAATGAGCAGTTCTTC
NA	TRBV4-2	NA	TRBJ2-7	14	CASSQGDSSYEQYF	TGTGCCAGCAGCCAAGGAGACTCGTCCTACGAGCAGTACTTC
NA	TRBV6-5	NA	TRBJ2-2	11	CASRRSGELFF	TGTGCCAGCAGGCGTTCCGGGGAGCTGTTTTTT
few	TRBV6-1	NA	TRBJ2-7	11	CASRLAYEQYF	TGTGCCAGCAGACTCGCCTACGAGCAGTACTTC
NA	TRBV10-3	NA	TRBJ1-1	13	CAISDRMNTEAFF	TGTGCCATCAGTGACCGCATGAACACTGAAGCTTTCTTT
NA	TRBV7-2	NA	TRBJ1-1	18	CASSYLTFPGALNTEAFF	TGTGCCAGCAGCTACCTTACCTTTCCAGGGGCTTTGAACACTGAAGCTTTCTTT
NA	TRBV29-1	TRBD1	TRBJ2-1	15	CSVEVGGQGYHEQFF	TGCAGCGTTGAAGTAGGGGGCCAGGGCTACCATGAGCAGTTCTTC
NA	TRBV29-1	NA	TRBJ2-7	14	CSVAGGSGSYEQYF	TGCAGCGTTGCTGGGGGGAGTGGGTCCTACGAGCAGTACTTC